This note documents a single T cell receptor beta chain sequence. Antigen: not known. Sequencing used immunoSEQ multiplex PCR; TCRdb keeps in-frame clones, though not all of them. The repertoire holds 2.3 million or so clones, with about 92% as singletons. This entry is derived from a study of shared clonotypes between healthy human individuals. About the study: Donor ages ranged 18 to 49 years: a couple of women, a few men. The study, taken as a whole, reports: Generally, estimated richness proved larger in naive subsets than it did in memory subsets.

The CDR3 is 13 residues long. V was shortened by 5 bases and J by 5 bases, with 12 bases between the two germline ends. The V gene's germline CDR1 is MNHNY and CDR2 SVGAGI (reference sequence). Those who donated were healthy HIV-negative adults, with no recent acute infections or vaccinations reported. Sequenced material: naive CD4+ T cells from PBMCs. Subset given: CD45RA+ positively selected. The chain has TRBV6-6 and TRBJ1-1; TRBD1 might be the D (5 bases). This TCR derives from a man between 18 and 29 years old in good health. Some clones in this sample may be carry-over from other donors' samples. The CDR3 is CASSGPGGTEAFF. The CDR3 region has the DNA TGTGCCAGCAGTGGCCCCGGGGGAACTGAAGCTTTCTTT.